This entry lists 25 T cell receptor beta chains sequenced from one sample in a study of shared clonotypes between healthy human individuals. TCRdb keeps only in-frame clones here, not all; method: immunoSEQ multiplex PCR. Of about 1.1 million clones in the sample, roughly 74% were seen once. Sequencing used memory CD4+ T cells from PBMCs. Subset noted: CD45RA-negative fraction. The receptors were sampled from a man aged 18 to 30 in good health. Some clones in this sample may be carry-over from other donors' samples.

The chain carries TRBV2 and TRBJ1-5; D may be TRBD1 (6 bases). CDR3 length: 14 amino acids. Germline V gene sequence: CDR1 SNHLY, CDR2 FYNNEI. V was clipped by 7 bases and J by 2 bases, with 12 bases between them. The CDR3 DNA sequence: TGTGCCAGCAATGTACAGGGTGGCAATCAGCCCCAGCATTTT. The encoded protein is CASNVQGGNQPQHF. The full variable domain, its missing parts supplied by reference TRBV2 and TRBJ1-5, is EPEVTQTPSHQVTQMGQEVILRCVPISNHLYFYWYRQILGQKVEFLVSFYNNEISEKSEIFDDQFSVERPDGSNFTLKIRSTKLEDSAMYFCASNVQGGNQPQHFGDGTRLSIL.

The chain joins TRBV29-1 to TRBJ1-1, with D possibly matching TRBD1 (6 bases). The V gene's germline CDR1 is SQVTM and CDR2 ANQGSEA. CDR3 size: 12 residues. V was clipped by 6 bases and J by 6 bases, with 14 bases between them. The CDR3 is CSVAQGWAEAFF. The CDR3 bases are TGCAGCGTCGCACAGGGTTGGGCTGAAGCTTTCTTT.

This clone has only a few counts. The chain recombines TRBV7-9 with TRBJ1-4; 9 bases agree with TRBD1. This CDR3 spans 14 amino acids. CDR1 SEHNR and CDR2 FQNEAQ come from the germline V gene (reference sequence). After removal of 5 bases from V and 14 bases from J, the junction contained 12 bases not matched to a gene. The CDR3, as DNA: TGTGCCAGCAGCCCCGAGGGGGACAGGGCGGGTCTGTTTTTT. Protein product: CASSPEGDRAGLFF.

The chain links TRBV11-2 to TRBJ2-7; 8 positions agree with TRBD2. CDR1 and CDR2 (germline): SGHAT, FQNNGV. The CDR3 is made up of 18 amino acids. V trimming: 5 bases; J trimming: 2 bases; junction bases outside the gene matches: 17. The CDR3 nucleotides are TGTGCCAGCAGCCTCCGGGACGGGGCGAGCGGGAGCCCCTACGAGCAGTACTTC. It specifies CASSLRDGASGSPYEQYF.

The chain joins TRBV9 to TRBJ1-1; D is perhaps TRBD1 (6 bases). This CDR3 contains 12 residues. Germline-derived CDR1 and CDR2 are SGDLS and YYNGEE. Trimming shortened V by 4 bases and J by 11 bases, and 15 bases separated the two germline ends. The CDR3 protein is CASSSSQGGAFF. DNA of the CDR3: TGTGCCAGCAGCTCCAGCCAAGGGGGGGCTTTCTTT.

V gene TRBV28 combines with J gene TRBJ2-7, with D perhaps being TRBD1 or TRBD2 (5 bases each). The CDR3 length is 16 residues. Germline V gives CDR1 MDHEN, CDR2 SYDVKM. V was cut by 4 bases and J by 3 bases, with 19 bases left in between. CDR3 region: CASSSPNAGTSYEQYF. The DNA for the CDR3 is TGTGCCAGCAGTTCACCTAACGCCGGGACGAGCTACGAGCAGTACTTC.

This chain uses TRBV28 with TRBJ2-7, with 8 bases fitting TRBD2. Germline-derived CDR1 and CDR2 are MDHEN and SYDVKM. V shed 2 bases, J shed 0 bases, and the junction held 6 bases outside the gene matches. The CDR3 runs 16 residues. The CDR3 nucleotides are TGTGCCAGCAGTTTACACCTAGCGGGCCTCTCCTACGAGCAGTACTTC. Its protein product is CASSLHLAGLSYEQYF.

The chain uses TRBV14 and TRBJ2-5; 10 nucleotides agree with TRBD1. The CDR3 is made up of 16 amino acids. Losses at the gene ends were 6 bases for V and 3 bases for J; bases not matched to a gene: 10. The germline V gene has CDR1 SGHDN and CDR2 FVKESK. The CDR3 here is CASSPLGQGREETQYF. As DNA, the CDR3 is TGTGCCAGCAGTCCCTTGGGACAGGGGCGGGAAGAGACCCAGTACTTC.

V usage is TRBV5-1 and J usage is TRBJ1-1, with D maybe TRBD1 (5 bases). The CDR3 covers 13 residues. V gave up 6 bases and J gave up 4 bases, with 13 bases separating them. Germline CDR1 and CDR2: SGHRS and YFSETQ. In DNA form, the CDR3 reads TGCGCCAGCAACCAGGGCCGGGGCACTGAAGCTTTCTTT. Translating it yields CASNQGRGTEAFF.

The CDR3 loop reads CASSETGGAGGSSYNEQFF. CDR3 nucleotide sequence: TGTGCCAGCAGCGAAACAGGGGGCGCCGGCGGGAGCTCCTACAATGAGCAGTTCTTC. The V and J genes are TRBV9 and TRBJ2-1; 9 nucleotides align to TRBD1. CDR1 SGDLS and CDR2 YYNGEE come from the germline V gene. The CDR3 length is 19 residues. The junction had 13 bases not matched to a gene; V was cut back by 3 bases and J by 0 bases.

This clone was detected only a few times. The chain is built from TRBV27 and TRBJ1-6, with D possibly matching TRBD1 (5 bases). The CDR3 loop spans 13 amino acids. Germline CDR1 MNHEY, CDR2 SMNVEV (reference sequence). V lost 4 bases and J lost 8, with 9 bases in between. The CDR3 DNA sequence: TGTGCCAGCAGTTGGGGCGGTTATTCACCCCTCCACTTT. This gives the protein CASSWGGYSPLHF.

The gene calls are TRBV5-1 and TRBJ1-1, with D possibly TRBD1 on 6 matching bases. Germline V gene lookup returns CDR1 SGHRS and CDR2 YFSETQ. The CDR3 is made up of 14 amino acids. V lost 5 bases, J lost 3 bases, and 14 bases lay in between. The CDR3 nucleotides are TGCGCCAGCAGGGCAGGGGTAGAGGACACTGAAGCTTTCTTT. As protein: CASRAGVEDTEAFF.

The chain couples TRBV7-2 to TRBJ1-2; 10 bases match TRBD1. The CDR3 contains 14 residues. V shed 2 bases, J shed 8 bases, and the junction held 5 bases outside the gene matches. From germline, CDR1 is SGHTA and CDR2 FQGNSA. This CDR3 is CASSLMTGGYGYTF. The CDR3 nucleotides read TGTGCCAGCAGCTTAATGACAGGGGGCTACGGCTACACCTTC.

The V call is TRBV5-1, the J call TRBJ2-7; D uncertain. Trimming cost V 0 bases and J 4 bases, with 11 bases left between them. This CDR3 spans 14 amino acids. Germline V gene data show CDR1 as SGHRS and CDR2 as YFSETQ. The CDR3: CASSLVSRAYEQYF. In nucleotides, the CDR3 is TGCGCCAGCAGCTTGGTGTCTAGGGCTTACGAGCAGTACTTC.

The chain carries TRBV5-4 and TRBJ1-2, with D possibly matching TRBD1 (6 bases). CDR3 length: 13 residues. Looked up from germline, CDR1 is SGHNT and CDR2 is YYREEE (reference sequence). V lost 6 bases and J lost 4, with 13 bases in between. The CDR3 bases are TGTGCCAGCACCGTAGGGGGGGGCTATGGCTACACCTTC. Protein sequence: CASTVGGGYGYTF.

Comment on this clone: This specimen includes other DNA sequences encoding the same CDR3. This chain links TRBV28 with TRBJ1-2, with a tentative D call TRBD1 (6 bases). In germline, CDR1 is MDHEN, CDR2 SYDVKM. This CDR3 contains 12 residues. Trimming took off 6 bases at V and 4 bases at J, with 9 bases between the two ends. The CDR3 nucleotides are TGTGCCAGCAGACAACAGGGCTATGGCTACACCTTC. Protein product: CASRQQGYGYTF.

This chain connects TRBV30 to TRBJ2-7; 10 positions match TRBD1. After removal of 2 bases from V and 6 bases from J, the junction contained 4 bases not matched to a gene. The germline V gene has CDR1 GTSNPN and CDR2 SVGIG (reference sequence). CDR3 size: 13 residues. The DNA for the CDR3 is TGTGCCTGGAGTAAGACAGGGGGCCTCGAGCAGTACTTC. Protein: CAWSKTGGLEQYF.

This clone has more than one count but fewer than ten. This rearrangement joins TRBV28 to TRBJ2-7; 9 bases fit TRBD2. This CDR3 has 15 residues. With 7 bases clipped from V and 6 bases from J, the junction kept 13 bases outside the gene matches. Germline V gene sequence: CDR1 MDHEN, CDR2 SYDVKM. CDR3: CASNIRIAGVLEQYF. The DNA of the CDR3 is TGTGCCAGCAATATAAGAATAGCGGGAGTGCTCGAGCAGTACTTC.

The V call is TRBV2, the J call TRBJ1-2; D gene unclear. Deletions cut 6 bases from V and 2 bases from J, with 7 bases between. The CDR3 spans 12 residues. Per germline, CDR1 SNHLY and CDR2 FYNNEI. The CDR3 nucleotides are TGTGCCAGCAGGGTCCTAAACTATGGCTACACCTTC. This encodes CASRVLNYGYTF.

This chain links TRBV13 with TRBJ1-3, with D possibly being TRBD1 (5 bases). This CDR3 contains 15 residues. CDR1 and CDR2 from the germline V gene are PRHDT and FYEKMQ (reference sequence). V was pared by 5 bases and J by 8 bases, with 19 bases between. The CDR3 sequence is CASSPRLRGVDTIYF. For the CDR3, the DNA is TGTGCCAGCAGCCCCCGATTACGGGGGGTGGACACCATATATTTT. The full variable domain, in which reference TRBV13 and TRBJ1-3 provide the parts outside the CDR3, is AAGVIQSPRHLIKEKRETATLKCYPIPRHDTVYWYQQGPGQDPQFLISFYEKMQSDKGSIPDRFSAQQFSDYHSELNMSSLELGDSALYFCASSPRLRGVDTIYFGEGSWLTVV.

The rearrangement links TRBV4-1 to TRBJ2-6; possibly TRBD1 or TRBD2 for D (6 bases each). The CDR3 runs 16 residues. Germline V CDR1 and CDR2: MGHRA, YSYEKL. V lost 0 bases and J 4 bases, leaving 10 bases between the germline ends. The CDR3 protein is CASSQERGLGANVLTF. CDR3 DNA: TGCGCCAGCAGCCAAGAACGGGGGCTGGGGGCCAACGTCCTGACTTTC.

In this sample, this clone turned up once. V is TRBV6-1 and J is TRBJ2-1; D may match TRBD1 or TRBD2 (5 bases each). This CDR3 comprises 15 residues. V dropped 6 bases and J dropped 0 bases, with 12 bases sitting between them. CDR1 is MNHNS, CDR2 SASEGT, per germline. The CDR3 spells CASRERTYSYNEQFF. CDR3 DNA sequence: TGTGCCAGCAGGGAGCGGACATACTCCTACAATGAGCAGTTCTTC.

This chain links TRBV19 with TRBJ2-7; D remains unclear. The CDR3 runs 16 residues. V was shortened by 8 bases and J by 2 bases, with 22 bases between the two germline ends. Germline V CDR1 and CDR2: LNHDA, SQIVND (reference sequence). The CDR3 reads CASSDHRQKITYEQYF. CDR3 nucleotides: TGTGCCAGTTCAGACCATCGGCAGAAGATCACCTACGAGCAGTACTTC.

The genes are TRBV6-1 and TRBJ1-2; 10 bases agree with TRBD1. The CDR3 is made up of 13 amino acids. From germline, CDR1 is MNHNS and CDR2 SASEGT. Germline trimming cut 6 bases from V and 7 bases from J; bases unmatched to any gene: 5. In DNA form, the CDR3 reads TGTGCCAGCAGAGCCGGGACAGGGGTTGGCTACACCTTC. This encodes CASRAGTGVGYTF.

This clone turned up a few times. In DNA form, the CDR3 reads TGCGCCAGCAGCCAAGATAAGTGGGCGGGACAGCAGTACTTC. Protein sequence: CASSQDKWAGQQYF. V usage is TRBV4-1 and J usage is TRBJ2-7, with D perhaps TRBD2 (6 bases). Germline CDR1 and CDR2: MGHRA and YSYEKL. V was clipped by 0 bases and J by 8 bases, with 14 bases between them. The CDR3 extends over 14 amino acids.